The 21 T cell receptor beta chains below all came from one sample that was sequenced in a study of blood T cell repertoires in COVID-19. Measured with immunoSEQ multiplex PCR; TCRdb has only the in-frame clones, and not every one. This sample has more than 45,000 clones; just under 85% occur once, and the top ten carry 14%. Sequencing input: peripheral blood. Source of these receptors: a human donor in a cohort sampled during active COVID-19.

CDR3 sequence reads: CASNAGSSTDTQYF. For the CDR3, the DNA is TGCGCCAGCAACGCGGGATCTAGCACAGATACGCAGTATTTT. This chain joins TRBV10-1 and TRBJ2-3, with a tentative D call TRBD2 (6 bases). The CDR3 totals 14 residues. The germline V and J ends were trimmed by 7 bases and 0 bases, with 11 bases remaining between them. Germline CDR1 reads WNHNN; CDR2 reads SYGVQD (reference sequence).

The chain recombines TRBV2 with TRBJ2-7, with a weak D call TRBD1 (6 bases). Deletions cut 4 bases from V and 2 bases from J, with 12 bases between. CDR3 length: 14 amino acids. CDR1 SNHLY and CDR2 FYNNEI come from the germline V gene. CDR3 protein: CASSVETGTYEQYF. The CDR3 DNA follows: TGTGCCAGCAGTGTGGAGACAGGTACCTACGAGCAGTACTTC.

V gene TRBV29-1 combines with J gene TRBJ1-2; perhaps TRBD1 as D (5 bases). CDR3 length equals 13 residues. V gave up 4 bases and J gave up 5 bases, with 14 bases separating them. Germline V CDR1 and CDR2: SQVTM, ANQGSEA. This CDR3 reads CSVAGQGRYGYTF. The CDR3 nucleotides are TGCAGCGTTGCGGGTCAGGGAAGGTATGGCTACACCTTC. The full variable domain, completed using reference TRBV29-1 and TRBJ1-2, is SAVISQKPSRDICQRGTSLTIQCQVDSQVTMMFWYRQQPGQSLTLIATANQGSEATYESGFVIDKFPISRPNLTFSTLTVSNMSPEDSSIYLCSVAGQGRYGYTFGSGTRLTVV.

This clone was seen a single time. The genes are TRBV7-3 and TRBJ2-7; 11 bases line up with TRBD2. Germline loops: CDR1 SGHTA, CDR2 FQGTGA. V was pared by 5 bases and J by 1 base, with 7 bases of the junction left unmatched. This CDR3 is 16 amino acids long. CDR3 coding DNA: TGTGCCAGCAGCCAATTCGGGACTAGCGGATCCTACGAGCAGTACTTC. Protein: CASSQFGTSGSYEQYF.

The chain uses TRBV15 and TRBJ1-2; 9 nucleotides line up with TRBD1. The CDR3 totals 15 residues. Germline V gene sequence: CDR1 LNHNV, CDR2 YYDKDF (reference sequence). J was trimmed by 8 bases and V by 6 bases; bases with no gene match: 13. CDR3 DNA sequence: TGTGCCACCAGGGAATCGGGACAGGGTGAGGGAGGCTACACCTTC. Translated: CATRESGQGEGGYTF.

This chain connects TRBV6-6 to TRBJ1-3, with no clear D. The V end lost 3 bases, the J end lost 0 bases, and 9 bases lay between the germline ends. CDR3 length: 15 residues. Germline-derived CDR1 and CDR2 are MNHNY and SVGAGI (reference sequence). In DNA form, the CDR3 reads TGTGCCAGCAGTTATGAGCCACTCTCTGGAAACACCATATATTTT. It yields the protein CASSYEPLSGNTIYF.

This rearrangement joins TRBV18 to TRBJ2-3, with D maybe TRBD2 (6 bases). This CDR3 has 13 residues. Deletions cut 3 bases from V and 5 bases from J, with 9 bases between. In germline, CDR1 is KGHSH, CDR2 LQKENI. For the CDR3, the DNA is TGTGCCAGCTCACCCACTAGCTTAGATACGCAGTATTTT. This translates into CASSPTSLDTQYF.

The rearrangement links TRBV11-2 to TRBJ1-2; possible D gene TRBD1, 6 bases. V lost 1 base to trimming and J lost 1 base, with 13 bases between them. The germline CDR1 and CDR2 sequences are SGHAT and FQNNGV. The CDR3 is made up of 16 amino acids. The chain's CDR3 is CASSLAQGGINYGYTF. The CDR3 DNA sequence: TGTGCCAGCAGCTTAGCACAGGGTGGGATTAACTATGGCTACACCTTC. The variable domain in full, with the rest retrieved from reference TRBV11-2 and TRBJ1-2, is EAGVAQSPRYKIIEKRQSVAFWCNPISGHATLYWYQQILGQGPKLLIQFQNNGVVDDSQLPKDRFSAERLKGVDSTLKIQPAKLEDSAVYLCASSLAQGGINYGYTFGSGTRLTVV.

The chain is built from TRBV7-9 and TRBJ2-2; TRBD2 agrees at 10 bases. The germline V gene has CDR1 SEHNR and CDR2 FQNEAQ (reference sequence). The length of the CDR3 is 14 residues. V gave up 3 bases and J gave up 6 bases; unmatched junction bases: 1. This chain's CDR3 is CASSLGLASGELFF. Here the CDR3 DNA reads TGTGCCAGCAGCTTGGGACTAGCGTCCGGGGAGCTGTTTTTT.

V usage is TRBV7-2 and J usage is TRBJ1-5, with TRBD1 matching over 8 bases. The trim removed 3 bases at V and 9 bases at J, leaving 4 bases unmatched. The germline V gene encodes CDR1 SGHTA and CDR2 FQGNSA. This CDR3 has 13 amino acids. CDR3 coding DNA: TGTGCCAGCAGCTTTCGACAGGGGACGCCCCAGCATTTT. The encoded protein is CASSFRQGTPQHF.

This clone was seen a few times. The V and J genes are TRBV2 and TRBJ1-6, with no clear D. The CDR3 runs 15 residues. The germline gives CDR1 SNHLY, CDR2 FYNNEI. Trimming stripped 4 bases from V and 0 bases from J, with 7 bases between. The CDR3 coding sequence is TGTGCCAGCAGTGTTAGATTCTCCTATAATTCACCCCTCCACTTT. Its protein product is CASSVRFSYNSPLHF.

The CDR3 region is CASSRGQNTGELFF. The CDR3 coding sequence is TGTGCCAGCAGTCGTGGGCAAAACACCGGGGAGCTGTTTTTT. This sequence joins TRBV2 and TRBJ2-2; D gene unclear. Trimming pared 5 bases from V and 2 bases from J, leaving 9 bases between. The CDR3 totals 14 residues. From germline, CDR1 is SNHLY and CDR2 FYNNEI. Supplemented by reference TRBV2 and TRBJ2-2, the full variable domain reads EPEVTQTPSHQVTQMGQEVILRCVPISNHLYFYWYRQILGQKVEFLVSFYNNEISEKSEIFDDQFSVERPDGSNFTLKIRSTKLEDSAMYFCASSRGQNTGELFFGEGSRLTVL.

V and J are TRBV7-8 and TRBJ2-1; 11 positions agree with TRBD2. Germline loops: CDR1 SGHVS, CDR2 FQNEAQ. This CDR3 has 17 amino acids. Trimming took 5 bases from V and 2 from J; bases not matched to a gene: 8. The CDR3 sequence: CASSTGELAGAYNEQFF. In DNA, the CDR3 is TGTGCCAGCAGCACCGGGGAACTAGCGGGGGCCTACAATGAGCAGTTCTTC.

The chain has TRBV24-1 and TRBJ2-7; 14 nucleotides agree with TRBD2. Trimming removed 4 bases from V and 3 bases from J; junction bases left unmatched: 7. The germline CDR1 and CDR2 sequences are KGHDR and SFDVKD. The CDR3 runs 17 residues. In DNA, the CDR3 is TGTGCCACCAGTGACAAGGGACTAGCGGGAGTCGGCTACGAGCAGTACTTC. Its translation is CATSDKGLAGVGYEQYF.

The rearrangement joins TRBV7-2 to TRBJ2-4; TRBD2 aligns across 9 bases. The junction had 10 bases not matched to a gene; V was cut back by 4 bases and J by 0 bases. Germline V lookup: CDR1 SGHTA, CDR2 FQGNSA. This CDR3 comprises 18 residues. CDR3 loop: CASSSPLKTSGAKNIQYF. The CDR3 DNA reads TGTGCCAGCAGCTCCCCCTTGAAGACTAGCGGAGCCAAAAACATTCAGTACTTC.

This clone was seen only once. The chain employs TRBV18 and TRBJ2-2; D possibly corresponds to TRBD2 (6 bases). Trimming cost V 4 bases and J 1 base, with 13 bases left between them. CDR1 is KGHSH and CDR2 is LQKENI in the germline V gene. The CDR3 has 16 amino acids. CDR3 bases: TGTGCCAGCTCACTTCTAACGGGGGTGAACACCGGGGAGCTGTTTTTT. It encodes CASSLLTGVNTGELFF.

This clone was detected a few times. This chain links TRBV24-1 with TRBJ2-2, with D maybe TRBD1 (6 bases). The CDR3 contains 13 residues. With 11 bases removed from V and 0 bases from J, the gap between germline ends came to 9 bases. CDR1 is KGHDR and CDR2 is SFDVKD in the germline V gene. The CDR3 nucleotides are TGTGCCAGCCGGGACACGAACACCGGGGAGCTGTTTTTT. Translation gives CASRDTNTGELFF.

In this sample, this clone turned up a few times. This chain uses TRBV6-6 with TRBJ2-3; D gene uncertain. The CDR3 consists of 14 residues. V lost 2 bases and J lost 3, with 9 bases in between. Germline V CDR1 and CDR2: MNHNY, SVGAGI (reference sequence). CDR3: CASSYQTRTDTQYF. The CDR3 region has the DNA TGTGCCAGCAGTTACCAGACGAGGACAGATACGCAGTATTTT.

The rearrangement links TRBV15 to TRBJ1-1; D is possibly TRBD1 (6 bases). The V end lost 3 bases, the J end lost 6 bases, and 11 bases lay between the germline ends. The V gene's germline CDR1 is LNHNV and CDR2 YYDKDF (reference sequence). There are 13 residues in the CDR3. DNA of the CDR3: TGTGCCACCAGCAGTTTTACAGGGTCTGAAGCTTTCTTT. Translated, it gives CATSSFTGSEAFF.

The chain links TRBV6-5 to TRBJ1-2; 9 nucleotides match TRBD1. The CDR3 has 15 residues. The J segment lost 4 bases and the V segment lost 7 bases, leaving 10 bases of the junction unmatched. Germline CDR1 reads MNHEY; CDR2 reads SVGAGI. CDR3 DNA sequence: TGTGCCAGCAAAGATGACAGGGGGGCCTTCTATGGCTACACCTTC. Translating it yields CASKDDRGAFYGYTF.

This clone was seen only a few times. The chain joins TRBV6-1 to TRBJ1-5, with D unresolved. V lost 1 base, J lost 9 bases, and 16 bases lay in between. Germline assignment: CDR1 MNHNS and CDR2 SASEGT. CDR3 length equals 15 residues. In DNA, the CDR3 is TGTGCCAGCAGTGAAGTCAACGAGGTCCCGGGGCCCCAGCATTTT. Amino acids: CASSEVNEVPGPQHF.